Following are 5 T cell receptor beta chains from one sample sequenced in a study of T cells in localized non-small cell lung cancer. Produced via immunoSEQ multiplex PCR; TCRdb's table is partial and in-frame only. The sample includes 25,000 to 30,000 clones, approximately 90% seen only once; the top ten take 28%. The input for sequencing was peripheral blood, taken before any cancer treatment. Source of these receptors: an older female donor with stage I lung adenocarcinoma.

This sequence joins TRBV2 and TRBJ2-7, with a possible D match to TRBD2 (5 bases). Germline CDR1 is SNHLY and CDR2 is FYNNEI. V lost 4 bases and J 0 bases, leaving 16 bases between the germline ends. The CDR3 totals 16 residues. The CDR3 region is CASSAKAPGNSYEQYF. The CDR3 DNA reads as TGTGCCAGCAGTGCAAAGGCCCCGGGAAACTCCTACGAGCAGTACTTC.

V and J are TRBV6-6 and TRBJ1-2, with 8 bases fitting TRBD1. Germline V gene lookup returns CDR1 MNHNY and CDR2 SVGAGI (reference sequence). The V gene end was trimmed by 0 bases and the J gene end by 4 bases; junction bases not matched to a gene: 1. The CDR3 runs 14 residues. The CDR3 here is CASSYSTGAYGYTF. For the CDR3, the DNA is TGTGCCAGCAGTTACTCGACAGGGGCCTATGGCTACACCTTC.

This sequence joins TRBV6-6 and TRBJ1-5, with 7 bases lining up with TRBD1. With V trimmed by 2 bases and J by 5 bases, 6 bases remained unmatched. The CDR3 contains 15 residues. CDR1 is MNHNY and CDR2 is SVGAGI in the germline V gene (reference sequence). CDR3 amino acids: CASSYTTGNDQPQHF. The DNA of the CDR3 is TGTGCCAGCAGTTACACGACAGGGAATGATCAGCCCCAGCATTTT.

The sample holds one count of this clone. J is TRBJ2-3 and V is TRBV6-5; either TRBD1 or TRBD2 may fit D (5 bases each). Germline V gives CDR1 MNHEY, CDR2 SVGAGI. The CDR3 covers 14 residues. The V end lost 4 bases, the J end lost 2 bases, and 10 bases lay between the germline ends. Written as DNA, the CDR3 is TGTGCCAGCAGTTTCCGGGACCCCACAGATACGCAGTATTTT. Its translation: CASSFRDPTDTQYF.

The rearrangement joins TRBV21-1 to TRBJ2-3; TRBD2, the D gene given by the table, was not confirmed from the DNA. TRBV21-1 is labeled a pseudogene. The CDR3 length is 15 residues. The CDR3 here is CASSPTSGFTDTQYF. DNA for the CDR3: TGTGCCAGCAGCCCGACTAGCGGGTTTACAGATACGCAGTATTTT.